Sequencing of this TCR beta chain was carried out in a study of T cell responses to AZD1222 COVID-19 vaccine. Findings and caveats of the study: Spike-specific TCR breadth and depth both grew after two AZD1222 doses. Vaccine-associated CD4 TCRs spanned spike, dominant at 160-218 and 743-854. White British donors predominated, females outnumbered males, and clonal diversity was possibly underestimated.

V shed 5 bases, J shed 5 bases, and the junction held 6 bases outside the gene matches. The CDR3 sequence is 14 residues long. Germline loops: CDR1 MDHEN, CDR2 SYDVKM. TCRdb's table, derived via immunoSEQ multiplex PCR, lists solely in-frame clones and lacks some. The sample yields some 150,000 clones, approximately 91% seen once. A word on this clone: What it recognizes is unknown.

This specimen consisted of peripheral blood, obtained on day 0 of AZD1222 vaccination. V is TRBV28 and J is TRBJ1-3; 7 bases are shared with TRBD1. The clonotype comes from an adult in good health. DNA for the CDR3: TGTGCCAGCAGTCAACAGGGGAACCGAAACACCATATATTTT. As protein: CASSQQGNRNTIYF.